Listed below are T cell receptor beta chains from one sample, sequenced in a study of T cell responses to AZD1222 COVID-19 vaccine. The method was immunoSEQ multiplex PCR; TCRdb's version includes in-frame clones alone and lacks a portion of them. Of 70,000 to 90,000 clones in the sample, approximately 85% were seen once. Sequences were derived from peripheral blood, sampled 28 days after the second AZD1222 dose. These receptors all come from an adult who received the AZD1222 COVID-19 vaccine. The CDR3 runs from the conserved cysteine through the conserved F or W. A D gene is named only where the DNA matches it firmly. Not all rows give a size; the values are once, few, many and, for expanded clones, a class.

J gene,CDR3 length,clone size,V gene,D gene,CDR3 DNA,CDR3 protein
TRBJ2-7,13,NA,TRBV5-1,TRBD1,TGCGCCAGCAGCTTAGGGACAGGGAGGGAGAAGTACTTC,CASSLGTGREKYF
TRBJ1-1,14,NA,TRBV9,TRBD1,TGTGCCAGCAGCGGGACAGGGAAGGACACTGAAGCTTTCTTT,CASSGTGKDTEAFF
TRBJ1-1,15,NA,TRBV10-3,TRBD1,TGTGCCATCAGTGAGCCTAGGGGGCAAGGGGGTGAAGCTTTCTTT,CAISEPRGQGGEAFF
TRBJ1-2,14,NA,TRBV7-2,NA,TGTGCCAGCAGCCCCCGGACGGGAATCTATGGCTACACCTTC,CASSPRTGIYGYTF
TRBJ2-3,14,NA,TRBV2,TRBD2,TGTGCCAGCAGCGTAGCGGGACAAGCAGATACGCAGTATTTT,CASSVAGQADTQYF
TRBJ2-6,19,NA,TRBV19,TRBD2,TGTGCCAGTACCCCTGAAATGGGACTAGCGGGAGTTGGGGCCAACGTCCTGACTTTC,CASTPEMGLAGVGANVLTF
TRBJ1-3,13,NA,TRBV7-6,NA,TGTGCCAGCAGCCCGGGCCAGGGAAACACCATATATTTT,CASSPGQGNTIYF
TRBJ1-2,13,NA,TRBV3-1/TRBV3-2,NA,TGTGCCAGCAGCCAAGAACACCTTGGCGGCTACACCTTC,CASSQEHLGGYTF
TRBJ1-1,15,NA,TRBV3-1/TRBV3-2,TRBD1,TGTGCCAGCAGCCGAACAGGGGGCAAGTCCACTGAAGCTTTCTTT,CASSRTGGKSTEAFF
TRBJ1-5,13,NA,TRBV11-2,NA,TGTGCCAGCAGCTTAGAGCGAAGTCAGCCCCAGCATTTT,CASSLERSQPQHF
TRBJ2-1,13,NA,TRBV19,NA,TGTGCCAGTACCGTTGGGTACTACAATGAGCAGTTCTTC,CASTVGYYNEQFF
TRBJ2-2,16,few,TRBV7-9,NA,TGTGCCAGCAGCCCGGACACGGGGGCAAAGGTCGGGGAGCTGTTTTTT,CASSPDTGAKVGELFF
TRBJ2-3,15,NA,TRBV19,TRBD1,TGTGCCAGTAGTATAGGAGGCAGGGGGCAAGATACGCAGTATTTT,CASSIGGRGQDTQYF
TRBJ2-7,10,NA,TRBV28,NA,TGTGCCAGCGGGTTAAACGAGCAGTACTTC,CASGLNEQYF